This T cell receptor (beta chain) was recorded in a study of T cell responses to AZD1222 COVID-19 vaccine. TCRdb's copy holds only in-frame clones and misses some; the assay was immunoSEQ multiplex PCR. The sample lists 150,000 or so clones; around 94% were seen once. The CDR3 covers 15 residues. V lost 3 bases and J 10 bases, leaving 16 bases between the germline ends. Per germline, CDR1 KGHSH and CDR2 LQKENI. This receptor was taken from an adult in good health. This chain links TRBV18 with TRBJ1-6; no definite D call. The sequenced sample was peripheral blood, obtained on day 0 of AZD1222 vaccination. This CDR3 is CASSPISGPESPLHF. For the CDR3, the DNA is TGTGCCAGCTCACCCATCTCAGGCCCCGAATCACCCCTCCACTTT.